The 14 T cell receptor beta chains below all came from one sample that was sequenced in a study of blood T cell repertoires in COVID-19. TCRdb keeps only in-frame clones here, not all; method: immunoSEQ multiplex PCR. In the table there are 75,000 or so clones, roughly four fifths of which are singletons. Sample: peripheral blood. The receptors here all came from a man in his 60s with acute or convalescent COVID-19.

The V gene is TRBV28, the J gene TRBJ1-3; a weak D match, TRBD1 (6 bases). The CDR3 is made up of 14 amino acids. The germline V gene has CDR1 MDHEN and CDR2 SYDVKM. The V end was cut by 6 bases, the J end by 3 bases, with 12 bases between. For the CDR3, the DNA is TGTGCCAGCAGGTTAGCAGGGGTTGGAAACACCATATATTTT. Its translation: CASRLAGVGNTIYF.

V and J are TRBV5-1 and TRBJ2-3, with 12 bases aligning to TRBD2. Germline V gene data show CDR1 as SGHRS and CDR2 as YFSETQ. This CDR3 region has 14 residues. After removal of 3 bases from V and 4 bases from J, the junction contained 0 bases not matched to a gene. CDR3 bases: TGCGCCAGCAGCTCTAGCGGGGGGGCAGATACGCAGTATTTT. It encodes CASSSSGGADTQYF.

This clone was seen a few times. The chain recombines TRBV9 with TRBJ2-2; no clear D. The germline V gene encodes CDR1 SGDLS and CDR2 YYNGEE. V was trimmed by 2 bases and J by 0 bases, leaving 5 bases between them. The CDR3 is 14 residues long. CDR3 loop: CASSVGTNTGELFF. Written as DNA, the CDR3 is TGTGCCAGCAGCGTCGGTACGAACACCGGGGAGCTGTTTTTT.

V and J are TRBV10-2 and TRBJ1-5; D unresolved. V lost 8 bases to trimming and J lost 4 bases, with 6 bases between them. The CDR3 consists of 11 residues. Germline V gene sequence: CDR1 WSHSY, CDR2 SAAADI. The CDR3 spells CASGPNQPQHF. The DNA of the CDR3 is TGCGCCAGCGGGCCTAATCAGCCCCAGCATTTT.

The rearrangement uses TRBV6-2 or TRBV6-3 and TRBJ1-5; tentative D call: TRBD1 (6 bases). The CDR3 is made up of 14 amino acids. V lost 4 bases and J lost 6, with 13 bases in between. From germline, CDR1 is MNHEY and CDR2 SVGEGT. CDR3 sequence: CASSWTAQGQPQHF. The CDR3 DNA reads TGTGCCAGCAGTTGGACAGCACAAGGTCAGCCCCAGCATTTT.

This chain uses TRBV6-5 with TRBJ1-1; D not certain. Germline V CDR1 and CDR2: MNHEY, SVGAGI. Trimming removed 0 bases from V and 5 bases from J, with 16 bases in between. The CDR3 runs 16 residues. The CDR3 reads CASSYSGRVGGTEAFF. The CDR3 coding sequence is TGTGCCAGCAGTTACTCAGGACGGGTAGGAGGAACTGAAGCTTTCTTT.

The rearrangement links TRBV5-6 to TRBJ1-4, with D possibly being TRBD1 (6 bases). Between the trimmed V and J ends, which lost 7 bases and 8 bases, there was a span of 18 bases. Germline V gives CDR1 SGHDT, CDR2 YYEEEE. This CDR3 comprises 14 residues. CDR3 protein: CASGQYREGEKLFF. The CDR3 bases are TGTGCCAGCGGACAATACAGGGAAGGCGAAAAACTGTTTTTT.

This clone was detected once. The CDR3 sequence: CASSDPRLAGADEQFF. CDR3 DNA: TGTGCCAGCAGTGACCCCCGGTTAGCGGGAGCGGATGAGCAGTTCTTC. The chain combines TRBV25-1 with TRBJ2-1; 9 bases fit TRBD2. There are 16 residues in the CDR3. CDR1 and CDR2 from the germline V gene are MGHDK and SYGVNS. V dropped 3 bases and J dropped 8; count of bases not matched to a gene: 11.

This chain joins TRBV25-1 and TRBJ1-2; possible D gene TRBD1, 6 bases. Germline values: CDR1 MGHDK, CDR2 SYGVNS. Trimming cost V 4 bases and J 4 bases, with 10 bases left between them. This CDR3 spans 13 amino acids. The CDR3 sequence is CASSGGGLYGYTF. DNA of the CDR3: TGTGCCAGCAGTGGAGGGGGTCTCTATGGCTACACCTTC.

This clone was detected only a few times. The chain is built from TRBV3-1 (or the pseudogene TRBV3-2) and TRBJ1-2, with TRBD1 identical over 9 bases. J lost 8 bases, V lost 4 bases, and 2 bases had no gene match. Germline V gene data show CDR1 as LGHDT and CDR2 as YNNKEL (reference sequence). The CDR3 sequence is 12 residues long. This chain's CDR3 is CASSRTGEGYTF. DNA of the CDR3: TGTGCCAGCAGCCGGACAGGGGAGGGCTACACCTTC.

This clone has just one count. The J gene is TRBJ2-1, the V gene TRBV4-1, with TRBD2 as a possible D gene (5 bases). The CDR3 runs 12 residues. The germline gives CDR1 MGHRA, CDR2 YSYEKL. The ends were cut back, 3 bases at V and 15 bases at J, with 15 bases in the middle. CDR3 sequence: CASSHPGEPGFF. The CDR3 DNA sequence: TGCGCCAGCAGCCACCCCGGGGAACCCGGGTTCTTC.

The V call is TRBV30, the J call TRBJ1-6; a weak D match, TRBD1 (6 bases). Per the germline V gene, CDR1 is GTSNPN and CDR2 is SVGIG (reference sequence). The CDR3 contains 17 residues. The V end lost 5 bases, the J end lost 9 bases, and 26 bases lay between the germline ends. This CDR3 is CAWRSRLQGLSGSPLHF. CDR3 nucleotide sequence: TGTGCCTGGCGGTCTCGTCTACAGGGTCTTTCCGGTTCACCCCTCCACTTT. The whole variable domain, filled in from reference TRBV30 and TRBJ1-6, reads SQTIHQWPATLVQPVGSPLSLECTVEGTSNPNLYWYRQAAGRGLQLLFYSVGIGQISSEVPQNLSASRPQDRQFILSSKKLLLSDSGFYLCAWRSRLQGLSGSPLHFGNGTRLTVT.

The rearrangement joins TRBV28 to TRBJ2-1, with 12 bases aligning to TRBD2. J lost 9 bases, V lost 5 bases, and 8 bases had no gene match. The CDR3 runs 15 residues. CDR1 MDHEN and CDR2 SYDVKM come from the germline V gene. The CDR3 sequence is CASSITSGGLVEQFF. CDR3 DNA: TGTGCCAGCAGTATAACTAGCGGGGGGCTGGTTGAGCAGTTCTTC. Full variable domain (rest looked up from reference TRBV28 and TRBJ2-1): DVKVTQSSRYLVKRTGEKVFLECVQDMDHENMFWYRQDPGLGLRLIYFSYDVKMKEKGDIPEGYSVSREKKERFSLILESASTNQTSMYLCASSITSGGLVEQFFGPGTRLTVL.

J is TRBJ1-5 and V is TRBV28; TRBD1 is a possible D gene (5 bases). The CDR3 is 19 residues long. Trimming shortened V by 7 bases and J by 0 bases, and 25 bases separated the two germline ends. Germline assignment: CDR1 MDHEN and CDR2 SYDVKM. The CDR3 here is CASITSGPMGGYSNQPQHF. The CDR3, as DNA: TGTGCCAGCATTACGTCGGGCCCCATGGGGGGTTATAGCAATCAGCCCCAGCATTTT.